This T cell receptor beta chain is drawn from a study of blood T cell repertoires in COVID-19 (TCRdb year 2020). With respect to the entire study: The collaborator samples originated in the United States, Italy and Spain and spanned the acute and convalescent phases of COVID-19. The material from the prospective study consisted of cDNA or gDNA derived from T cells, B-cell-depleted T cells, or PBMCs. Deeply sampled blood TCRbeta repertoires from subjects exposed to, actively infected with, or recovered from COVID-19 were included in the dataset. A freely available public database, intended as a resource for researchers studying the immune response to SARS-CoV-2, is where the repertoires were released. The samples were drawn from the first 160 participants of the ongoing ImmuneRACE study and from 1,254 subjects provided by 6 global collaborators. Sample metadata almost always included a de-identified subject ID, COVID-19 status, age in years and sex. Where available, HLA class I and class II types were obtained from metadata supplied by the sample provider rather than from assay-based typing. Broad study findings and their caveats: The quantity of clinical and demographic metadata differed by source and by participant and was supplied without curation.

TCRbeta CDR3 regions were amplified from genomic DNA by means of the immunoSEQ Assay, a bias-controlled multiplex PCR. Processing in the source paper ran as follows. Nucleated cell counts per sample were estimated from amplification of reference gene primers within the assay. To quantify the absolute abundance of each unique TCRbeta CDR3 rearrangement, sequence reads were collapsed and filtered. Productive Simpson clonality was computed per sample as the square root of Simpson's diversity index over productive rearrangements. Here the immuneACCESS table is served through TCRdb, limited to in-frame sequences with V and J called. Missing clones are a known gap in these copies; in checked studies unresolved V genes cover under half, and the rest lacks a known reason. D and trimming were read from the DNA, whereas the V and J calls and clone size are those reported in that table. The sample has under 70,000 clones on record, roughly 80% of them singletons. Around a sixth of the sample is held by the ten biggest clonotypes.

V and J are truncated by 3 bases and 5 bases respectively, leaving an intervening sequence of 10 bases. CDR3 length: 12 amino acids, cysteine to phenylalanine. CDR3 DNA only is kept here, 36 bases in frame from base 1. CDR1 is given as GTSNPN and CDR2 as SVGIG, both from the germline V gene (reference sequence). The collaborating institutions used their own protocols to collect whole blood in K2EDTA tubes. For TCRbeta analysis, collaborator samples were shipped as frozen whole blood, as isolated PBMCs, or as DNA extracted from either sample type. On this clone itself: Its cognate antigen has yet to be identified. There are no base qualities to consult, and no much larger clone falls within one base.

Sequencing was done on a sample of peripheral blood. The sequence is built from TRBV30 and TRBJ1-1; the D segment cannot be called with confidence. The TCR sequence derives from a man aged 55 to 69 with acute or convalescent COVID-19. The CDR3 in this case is CAWRGRRTEAFF. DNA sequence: TGTGCCTGGAGGGGCAGGAGGACTGAAGCTTTCTTT.